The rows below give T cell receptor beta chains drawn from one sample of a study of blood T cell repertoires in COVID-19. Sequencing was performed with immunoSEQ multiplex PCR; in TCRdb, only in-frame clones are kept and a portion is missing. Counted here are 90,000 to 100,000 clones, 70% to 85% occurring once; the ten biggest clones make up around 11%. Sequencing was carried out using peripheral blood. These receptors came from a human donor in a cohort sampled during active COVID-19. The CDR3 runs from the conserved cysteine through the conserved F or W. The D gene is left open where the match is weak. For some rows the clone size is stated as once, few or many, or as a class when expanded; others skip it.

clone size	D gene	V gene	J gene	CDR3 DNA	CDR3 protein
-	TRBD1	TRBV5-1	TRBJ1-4	TGCGCCAGCAGCTATAAGACAGGGCTGGATGAAAAACTGTTTTTT	CASSYKTGLDEKLFF
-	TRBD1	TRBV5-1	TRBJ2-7	TGCGCCAGCGGTATAGGGACAGGGGGAAACGAGCAGTACTTC	CASGIGTGGNEQYF
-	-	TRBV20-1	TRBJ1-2	TGCAGTGCTAGTAAGGCGGGAGTGAACTATGGCTACACCTTC	CSASKAGVNYGYTF
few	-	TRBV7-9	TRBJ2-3	TGTGCCAGCAGACGGTTTGACACAGATACGCAGTATTTT	CASRRFDTDTQYF
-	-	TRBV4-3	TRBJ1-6	TGCGCCAGCAGCCAAGACAGGGGAAGGAATTCACCCCTCCACTTT	CASSQDRGRNSPLHF
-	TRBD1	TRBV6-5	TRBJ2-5	TGTGCCAGCAATTGGGACAGACAAGAGACCCAGTACTTC	CASNWDRQETQYF
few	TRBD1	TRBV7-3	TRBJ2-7	TGTGCCAGCAGTCCCGGGACAGGCCACGAGCAGTACTTC	CASSPGTGHEQYF
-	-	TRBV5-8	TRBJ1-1	TGTGCCAGCAGCGCGGGACTTCTGAACACTGAAGCTTTCTTT	CASSAGLLNTEAFF
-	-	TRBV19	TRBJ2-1	TGTGCCAGTACCGTTGCCCCAAGGAGCTCCTACAATGAGCAGTTCTTC	CASTVAPRSSYNEQFF
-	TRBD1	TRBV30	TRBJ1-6	TGTGCCTGGAGCCTCGACAGGGACCGATCACCCCTCCACTTT	CAWSLDRDRSPLHF
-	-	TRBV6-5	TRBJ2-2	TGTGCCAGCAGACCCCTTGGGCTCACGACGGGGGAGCTGTTTTTT	CASRPLGLTTGELFF
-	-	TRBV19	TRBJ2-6	TGTGCCAGTAGTATACCCGGGGCTGGGGCCAACGTCCTGACTTTC	CASSIPGAGANVLTF
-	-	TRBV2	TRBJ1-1	TGTGCCAGCAGTGACGGGGGGGTGAGCACTGAAGCTTTCTTT	CASSDGGVSTEAFF
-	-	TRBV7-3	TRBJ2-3	TGTGCCAGCAGCTTAACCGGGACTAGCACAGATACGCAGTATTTT	CASSLTGTSTDTQYF
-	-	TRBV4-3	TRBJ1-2	TGCGCCAGCAGCCAAGCCGCACTCTCAGCGGGCTACACCTTC	CASSQAALSAGYTF
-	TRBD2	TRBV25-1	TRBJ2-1	TGTGCCAGCAGGAGAGCGGGAGGACCTAGGGATGAGCAGTTCTTC	CASRRAGGPRDEQFF
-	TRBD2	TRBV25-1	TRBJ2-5	TGTGCCAGCAGTGAATGGGGCGGGGGTAACCAAGAGACCCAGTACTTC	CASSEWGGGNQETQYF
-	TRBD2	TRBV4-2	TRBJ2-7	TGTGCCAGCAGCCCGGGACTAGCGGGAGCCGACTACGAGCAGTACTTC	CASSPGLAGADYEQYF
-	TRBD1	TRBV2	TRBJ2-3	TGTGCCAGCCAGGGACAGGGGGAAAGGTATTTT	CASQGQGERYF
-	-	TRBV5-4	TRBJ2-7	TGTGCCAGCAGCCGCCCGGCGGGTTACGAGCAGTACTTC	CASSRPAGYEQYF
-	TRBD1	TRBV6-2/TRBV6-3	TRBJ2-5	TGTGCCAGCAGTTACAATCCGGGACAGTACAGGGAGACCCAGTACTTC	CASSYNPGQYRETQYF
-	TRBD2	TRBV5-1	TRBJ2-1	TGCGCCAGCAGCTTGCTCCTAGCGGGGGCGGGGGAGCAGTTCTTC	CASSLLLAGAGEQFF
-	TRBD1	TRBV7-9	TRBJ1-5	TGTGCCAGCAGCGACGGGACAGTAAACGGGTATAGTCAGCCCCAGCATTTT	CASSDGTVNGYSQPQHF
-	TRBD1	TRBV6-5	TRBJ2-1	TGTGCCAGCAGTTACCACAGGGGTACCTACAATGAGCAGTTCTTC	CASSYHRGTYNEQFF
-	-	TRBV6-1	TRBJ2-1	TGTGCCAGCAGTAAAGGGGCCTATAGTGCGTACAATGAGCAGTTCTTC	CASSKGAYSAYNEQFF
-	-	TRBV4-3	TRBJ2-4	TGCGCCAGCAGCCAAGACGGAAGCGTCGCCAAAAACATTCAGTACTTC	CASSQDGSVAKNIQYF
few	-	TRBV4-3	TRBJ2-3	TGCGCCAGCAGCCAAGAGACTAGCACAGATACGCAGTATTTT	CASSQETSTDTQYF
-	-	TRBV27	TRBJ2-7	TGTGCCAGCAGTCTCTCCCCCCCCTACGAGCAGTACTTC	CASSLSPPYEQYF
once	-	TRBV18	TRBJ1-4	TGTGCCAGCTCACCAATTACAGGTTCAACTAATGAAAAACTGTTTTTT	CASSPITGSTNEKLFF
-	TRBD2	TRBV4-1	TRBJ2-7	TGCGCCAGCAGCCAGGGACTAAACCCGGACGAGCAGTACTTC	CASSQGLNPDEQYF
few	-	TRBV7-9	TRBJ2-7	TGTGCCAGCAGCACGGACTTATACTACGAGCAGTACTTC	CASSTDLYYEQYF
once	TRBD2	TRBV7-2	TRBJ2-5	TGTGCCAGCAGCTTCGGGGGCGCGGGAGGATGGGAGACCCAGTACTTC	CASSFGGAGGWETQYF
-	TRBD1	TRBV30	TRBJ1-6	TGTGCCTGGGGGACAGGGAAGGCCCGGGGGAATTCACCCCTCCACTTT	CAWGTGKARGNSPLHF
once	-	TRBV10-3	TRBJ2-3	TGTGCCATCAGGACTCCGGAGGGCGGGAACCTGTATTTT	CAIRTPEGGNLYF
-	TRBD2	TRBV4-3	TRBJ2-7	TGCGCCAGCAGCCAAGCTAGCGGGGGGGCCGCCGAGCAGTACTTC	CASSQASGGAAEQYF
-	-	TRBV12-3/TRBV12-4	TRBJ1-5	TGTGCCAGCAGTTTCCACAGATATCAGCCCCAGCATTTT	CASSFHRYQPQHF
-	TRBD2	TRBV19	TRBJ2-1	TGTGCCAGTAGTATAGGCCTAGCGGTCCAGGCCCCCTACAATGAGCAGTTCTTC	CASSIGLAVQAPYNEQFF
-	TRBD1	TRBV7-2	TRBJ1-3	TGTGCCAGCAGCTTACAAGGGGGCGGGGGAAACACCATATATTTT	CASSLQGGGGNTIYF
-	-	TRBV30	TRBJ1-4	TGTGCCTGGCTCGGACAGAATAATGAAAAACTGTTTTTT	CAWLGQNNEKLFF
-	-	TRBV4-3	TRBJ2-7	TGCGCCAGCAGTAACACAGACTCCTACGAGCAGTACTTC	CASSNTDSYEQYF
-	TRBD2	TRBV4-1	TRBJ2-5	TGCGCCAGCAGCCAAGGGAACGCGGGAGGAGAGACCCAGTACTTC	CASSQGNAGGETQYF
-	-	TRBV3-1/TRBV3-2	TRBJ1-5	TGTGCCAGCAGCCCCGGAGGGTCCTTGAGGTATAGCAATCAGCCCCAGCATTTT	CASSPGGSLRYSNQPQHF
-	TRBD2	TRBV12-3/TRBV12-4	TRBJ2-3	TGTGCCAGCAGCGCTAGCGGGACAGATACGCAGTATTTT	CASSASGTDTQYF
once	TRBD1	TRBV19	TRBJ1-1	TGTGCCAGTAGAAACGATGACAGGGTTACTGAAGCTTTCTTT	CASRNDDRVTEAFF
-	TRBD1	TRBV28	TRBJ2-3	TGTGCCAGCAGTTTGAAGGACAGGGGGGACCTTCTCCCGGGGACGCAGTATTTT	CASSLKDRGDLLPGTQYF
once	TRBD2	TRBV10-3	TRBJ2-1	TGTGCCATCAGTGCGGCGTCGGGGGGGAGTTACAATGAGCAGTTCTTC	CAISAASGGSYNEQFF
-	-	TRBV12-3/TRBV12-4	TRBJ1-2	TGTGCCAGCAGATCCCAGGAATTTGATGGCTACACCTTC	CASRSQEFDGYTF
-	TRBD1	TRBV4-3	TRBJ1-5	TGCGCCAGCAGCCATGAATGGACAGGGGAGTATCATCAGCCCCAGCATTTT	CASSHEWTGEYHQPQHF
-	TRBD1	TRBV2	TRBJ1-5	TGTGCCGGGGGGACAGTTAGCAATCAGCCCCAGCATTTT	CAGGTVSNQPQHF
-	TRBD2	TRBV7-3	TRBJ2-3	TGTGCCAGCAGGGCGGGGGTGCACACAGATACGCAGTATTTT	CASRAGVHTDTQYF
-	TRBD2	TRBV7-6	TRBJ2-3	TGTGCCAGCAGCTTAGGACTAGCGGGCACAGATACGCAGTATTTT	CASSLGLAGTDTQYF
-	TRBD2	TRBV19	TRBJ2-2	TGTGCCAGTAGTACAGTAATAGCGGGAACTGTCGGGGAGCTGTTTTTT	CASSTVIAGTVGELFF